The 22 T cell receptor beta chains in this list originate from one sample, sequenced in a study of blood T cell repertoires in COVID-19. Data came from immunoSEQ multiplex PCR; TCRdb stores just in-frame clones and leaves some out. Of 100,000 or so clones detected, around four fifths appear once; the ten largest clones hold 9% to 14%. Source material: peripheral blood. These receptors all come from a woman aged 70-85 years with acute or convalescent COVID-19.

This clone was seen only a few times. The CDR3 nucleotides are TGTGCCAGTTATACAGGGGTGGGCAATCAGCCCCAGCATTTT. This gives the protein CASYTGVGNQPQHF. V is TRBV19 and J is TRBJ1-5; TRBD1 agrees at 7 bases. With 8 bases clipped from V and 2 bases from J, the junction kept 6 bases outside the gene matches. Germline CDR1 and CDR2: LNHDA and SQIVND (reference sequence). This CDR3 has 14 residues.

The gene calls are TRBV4-3 and TRBJ2-3; weak D call: TRBD2 (6 bases). This CDR3 comprises 12 residues. Germline values: CDR1 LGHNA, CDR2 YSLEER. V was cut by 1 base and J by 8 bases, with 7 bases left in between. Here the CDR3 DNA reads TGCGCCAGCAGCCAAGTGGGGGGTACGCAGTATTTT. Protein: CASSQVGGTQYF.

V and J are TRBV2 and TRBJ2-1, with D uncertain. Germline values: CDR1 SNHLY, CDR2 FYNNEI. The CDR3 is 13 amino acids. V was clipped by 1 base and J by 3 bases, with 4 bases between them. Written as DNA, the CDR3 is TGTGCCAGCAGTGAAGGAGTCTACAATGAGCAGTTCTTC. Its translation is CASSEGVYNEQFF.

This sequence joins TRBV29-1 and TRBJ2-2; D is unclear. Germline loops: CDR1 SQVTM, CDR2 ANQGSEA. V was clipped by 6 bases and J by 4 bases, with 12 bases between them. The CDR3 extends over 13 amino acids. CDR3 sequence (DNA): TGCAGCGTCGGAGACTCTCCCACCGGGGAGCTGTTTTTT. This codes for CSVGDSPTGELFF.

This clone occurred once. The CDR3 sequence is CASSAQGADYGYTF. The CDR3, as DNA: TGTGCCAGCAGTGCACAGGGGGCTGACTATGGCTACACCTTC. This chain joins TRBV2 and TRBJ1-2; 9 bases line up with TRBD1. This CDR3 has 14 amino acids. CDR1 is SNHLY and CDR2 is FYNNEI in the germline V gene. V dropped 4 bases and J dropped 3; count of bases not matched to a gene: 3.

The chain couples TRBV15 to TRBJ2-2; a possible D gene is TRBD2 (5 bases). The CDR3 length is 14 residues. Germline CDR1 is LNHNV and CDR2 is YYDKDF (reference sequence). Trimming pared 0 bases from V and 8 bases from J, leaving 10 bases between. CDR3 loop: CATSRDPSGGELFF. The CDR3, as DNA: TGTGCCACCAGCAGAGATCCTTCGGGGGGGGAGCTGTTTTTT.

The gene calls are TRBV6-5 and TRBJ1-4; D may be TRBD1 (5 bases). V was cut by 8 bases and J by 0 bases, with 7 bases left in between. The CDR3 is made up of 13 amino acids. In germline, CDR1 is MNHEY, CDR2 SVGAGI. CDR3 nucleotide sequence: TGTGCCAGCCGGGGGGCAACTAATGAAAAACTGTTTTTT. It is translated as CASRGATNEKLFF.

The rearrangement links TRBV5-1 to TRBJ2-1; 8 bases fit TRBD2. The CDR3 has 17 amino acids. With 3 bases clipped from V and 7 bases from J, the junction kept 15 bases outside the gene matches. Looked up from germline, CDR1 is SGHRS and CDR2 is YFSETQ. The CDR3 is CASSSQPAGVSRNEQFF. CDR3 nucleotide sequence: TGCGCCAGCAGCTCACAACCAGCGGGGGTATCAAGGAATGAGCAGTTCTTC.

This sequence joins TRBV25-1 and TRBJ1-2; possibly TRBD1 for D (5 bases). V was pared by 8 bases and J by 2 bases, with 15 bases between. This CDR3 is built from 14 residues. CDR1 is MGHDK and CDR2 is SYGVNS in the germline V gene. The CDR3 spells CASLPQGRNYGYTF. In DNA, the CDR3 is TGTGCCAGCCTACCCCAGGGTCGGAACTATGGCTACACCTTC.

The chain recombines TRBV5-1 with TRBJ2-5, with 9 positions matching TRBD2. V lost 4 bases to trimming and J lost 2 bases; unmatched junction nucleotides: 3. CDR3 length: 14 amino acids. Germline V gives CDR1 SGHRS, CDR2 YFSETQ. CDR3 sequence reads: CASSDSGGQETQYF. DNA for the CDR3: TGCGCCAGCAGCGATAGCGGGGGACAAGAGACCCAGTACTTC.

This clone was observed a handful of times. The chain carries TRBV5-1 and TRBJ2-3; 8 nucleotides line up with TRBD1. The CDR3 spans 16 residues. V lost 0 bases, J lost 3 bases, and 6 bases stayed unmatched. The germline CDR1 and CDR2 sequences are SGHRS and YFSETQ. The CDR3 spells CASSLAGDRGTDTQYF. In DNA form, the CDR3 reads TGCGCCAGCAGCTTGGCCGGAGACAGGGGAACAGATACGCAGTATTTT. The variable domain in full, with the rest retrieved from reference TRBV5-1 and TRBJ2-3, is KAGVTQTPRYLIKTRGQQVTLSCSPISGHRSVSWYQQTPGQGLQFLFEYFSETQRNKGNFPGRFSGRQFSNSRSEMNVSTLELGDSALYLCASSLAGDRGTDTQYFGPGTRLTVL.

The chain joins TRBV5-1 to TRBJ1-4; TRBD1 might be the D (6 bases). The V gene lost 0 bases and the J gene lost 0 bases, with 12 bases spanning the gap. Germline V CDR1 and CDR2: SGHRS, YFSETQ. This CDR3 is 17 amino acids long. As DNA, the CDR3 is TGCGCCAGCAGCTTGGAGGGGGGGCCCACAACTAATGAAAAACTGTTTTTT. Translation gives CASSLEGGPTTNEKLFF.

The chain links TRBV5-4 to TRBJ2-5, with D possibly matching TRBD1 (5 bases). This CDR3 comprises 13 residues. Trimming pared 1 base from V and 5 bases from J, leaving 9 bases between. Germline-derived CDR1 and CDR2 are SGHNT and YYREEE (reference sequence). Here the CDR3 reads CASSLSGYETQYF. The CDR3 nucleotides are TGTGCCAGCAGCTTGTCAGGGTACGAGACCCAGTACTTC.

V usage is TRBV7-8 and J usage is TRBJ1-1; 10 bases match TRBD1. The germline V gene has CDR1 SGHVS and CDR2 FQNEAQ. The CDR3 has 15 residues. The ends lost 5 bases at V and 4 bases at J; junction bases unmatched: 7. CDR3 protein: CASSRGQGVFTEAFF. CDR3 nucleotide sequence: TGTGCCAGCAGCCGAGGACAGGGGGTATTCACTGAAGCTTTCTTT.

The V gene is TRBV6-5, the J gene TRBJ1-2, with D unclear. Germline CDR1 is MNHEY and CDR2 is SVGAGI. V dropped 6 bases and J dropped 4 bases, with 9 bases sitting between them. The CDR3 covers 12 residues. Here the CDR3 DNA reads TGTGCCAGCAGCCCAGTGCTCTATGGCTACACCTTC. The encoded protein is CASSPVLYGYTF.

This sequence joins TRBV3-1 (or the pseudogene TRBV3-2) and TRBJ2-7; the match to TRBD1 covers 7 bases. Germline-derived CDR1 and CDR2 are LGHDT and YNNKEL (reference sequence). CDR3 size: 18 residues. The trim removed 2 bases at V and 0 bases at J, leaving 13 bases unmatched. CDR3 loop: CASSQNQTGTESSYEQYV. CDR3 nucleotide sequence: TGTGCCAGCAGCCAAAATCAAACCGGGACAGAGAGCTCCTACGAGCAGTACGTC.

The V gene is TRBV6-5, the J gene TRBJ1-2; 8 positions match TRBD1. Germline CDR1 and CDR2: MNHEY and SVGAGI. The CDR3 runs to 16 residues. The V and J ends lost 2 bases and 4 bases, in that order; junction bases with no gene match: 9. Here the CDR3 DNA reads TGTGCCAGCAGTTACATTAGAGGACAGGGCGCCTATGGCTACACCTTC. This codes for CASSYIRGQGAYGYTF.

The chain combines TRBV6-5 with TRBJ2-5; the D gene is possibly TRBD1 (6 bases). V dropped 5 bases and J dropped 1 base, with 11 bases sitting between them. The CDR3 sequence is 14 residues long. Germline-derived CDR1 and CDR2 are MNHEY and SVGAGI. CDR3 sequence reads: CASSPGVLQETQYF. The CDR3 nucleotides are TGTGCCAGCAGTCCAGGGGTCCTCCAAGAGACCCAGTACTTC.

This chain connects TRBV19 to TRBJ2-3, with D uncertain. Per the germline V gene, CDR1 is LNHDA and CDR2 is SQIVND (reference sequence). CDR3 length: 12 amino acids. V dropped 6 bases and J dropped 3 bases, with 7 bases sitting between them. The CDR3 DNA is TGTGCCAGTAGGCAGTCTACAGATACGCAGTATTTT. Its protein is CASRQSTDTQYF.

The chain combines TRBV19 with TRBJ1-5; D not resolved. This CDR3 is built from 13 residues. Germline CDR1 and CDR2: LNHDA and SQIVND (reference sequence). Trimming left V 5 bases short and J 5 bases short, with 10 bases between. This CDR3 reads CASSPSVDQPQHF. DNA for the CDR3: TGTGCCAGTAGTCCCAGTGTGGATCAGCCCCAGCATTTT.

This clone was counted between two and nine times. The CDR3, as DNA: TGTGCCAGCAGCCGACAGAATGAGCAGTTCTTC. Residues: CASSRQNEQFF. The chain combines TRBV3-1 (or the pseudogene TRBV3-2) with TRBJ2-1; perhaps TRBD1 as D (5 bases). Germline loops: CDR1 LGHDT, CDR2 YNNKEL (reference sequence). The CDR3 is 11 residues long. Trimming removed 4 bases from V and 7 bases from J, with 5 bases in between.

The gene calls are TRBV7-3 and TRBJ2-2, with 13 bases that match TRBD2. Germline lookup yields CDR1 SGHTA and CDR2 FQGTGA. Unmatched junction bases numbered 9, after V lost 5 bases and J lost 6 bases. The CDR3 contains 17 residues. The CDR3 DNA reads TGTGCCAGCAGCCCGACGGGGACTAGCGGGGTCTCCGGGGAGCTGTTTTTT. Translation gives CASSPTGTSGVSGELFF.